Only a few counts were recorded for the clone carrying this T cell receptor (beta chain). The antigen is unknown. This record belongs to a study of T-cell memory formation after mild COVID-19. Study-wide points: There were some responding clones in pre-infection memory, which suggested that cross-reactive memory had joined. Researchers could not confirm that second-wave clones peaking on day 37 targeted SARS-CoV-2.

TCRdb ran MiXCR on the 5' RACE reads and lists one entry per CDR3 protein. This sample yields a few hundred thousand distinct CDR3 sequences, of which 16% are seen a single time; 20% to 25% belongs to the top ten. Source material: PBMCs or a T cell subset sorted from them (not recorded which). The clonotype was recovered from a man aged 18 to 35 who had mild COVID-19 (a few samples of this study predate the infection). Cell type and time point are not known.

The CDR3 bases are TGTGCCAGCAGCTTTGACAGATACACTGAAGCTTTCTTT. Translated: CASSFDRYTEAFF. The V and J genes are TRBV7-2 and TRBJ1-1; perhaps TRBD1 as D (5 bases). Trimming shortened V by 3 bases and J by 3 bases, and 8 bases separated the two germline ends. The CDR3 is 13 residues long. CDR1 and CDR2 (germline): SGHTA, FQGNSA.